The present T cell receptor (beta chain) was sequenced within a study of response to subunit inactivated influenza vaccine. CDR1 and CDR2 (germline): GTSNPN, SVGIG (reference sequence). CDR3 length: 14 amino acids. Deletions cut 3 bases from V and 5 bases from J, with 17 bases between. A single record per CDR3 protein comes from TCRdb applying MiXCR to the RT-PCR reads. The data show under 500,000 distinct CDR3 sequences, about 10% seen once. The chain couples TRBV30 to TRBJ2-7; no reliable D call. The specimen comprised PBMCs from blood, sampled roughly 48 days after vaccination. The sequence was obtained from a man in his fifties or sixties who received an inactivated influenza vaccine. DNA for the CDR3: TGTGCCTGGAGGACGGTAGGGTTCACTAACGAGCAGTACTTC. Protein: CAWRTVGFTNEQYF.